These T cell receptor beta chains were read from a single sample in a study of T cells in Graves' hyperthyroidism and ophthalmopathy. TCRdb passed the multiplex PCR reads through MiXCR, listing each CDR3 protein once. The sample lists approximately 400,000 distinct CDR3 sequences, more than 12% occurring once. Specimen: blood. The receptors shown here come from a young woman with Graves' ophthalmopathy. The CDR3 runs from the conserved cysteine through the conserved F or W.

cdr3_length: 12
v_call: TRBV12-3/TRBV12-4
cdr3_aa: CASRATDYGYTF

cdr3_length: 16
v_call: TRBV18
cdr3_aa: CASSPTFGKNTGELFF

cdr3_length: 17
v_call: TRBV20-1
cdr3_aa: CSAEGAGVLSSTDTQYF

cdr3_length: 18
v_call: TRBV7-6
cdr3_aa: CASSLRAEGGGSAGELFF

cdr3_length: 17
v_call: TRBV5-1
cdr3_aa: CASTKAGILFGANVLTF

cdr3_length: 13
v_call: TRBV12-3/TRBV12-4
cdr3_aa: CASSFARKGEQYF

cdr3_length: 15
v_call: TRBV28
cdr3_aa: CASSYFGQMNTEAFF

cdr3_length: 15
v_call: TRBV11-2
cdr3_aa: CASSLGTGVASPLHF

cdr3_length: 11
v_call: TRBV20-1
cdr3_aa: CSVGRAYEQYF

cdr3_length: 12
v_call: TRBV28
cdr3_aa: CASSSTSLGAFF

cdr3_length: 13
v_call: TRBV2
cdr3_aa: CASYSSIPGTQYF

cdr3_length: 14
v_call: TRBV6-1
cdr3_aa: CASSSSRENQPQHF

cdr3_length: 13
v_call: TRBV25-1
cdr3_aa: CASSDSVRGGYTF

cdr3_length: 12
v_call: TRBV2
cdr3_aa: CASSEMNTEAFF

cdr3_length: 22
v_call: TRBV6-5
cdr3_aa: CASSYSGPLGLAGGLRSYEQYF

cdr3_length: 14
v_call: TRBV4-1
cdr3_aa: CASSQVIGDYEQYF

cdr3_length: 17
v_call: TRBV20-1
cdr3_aa: CSAHRTGTGASNQPQHF

cdr3_length: 14
v_call: TRBV20-1
cdr3_aa: CSARRGLAWTEAFF

cdr3_length: 16
v_call: TRBV29-1
cdr3_aa: CSSEGTSGGGTDTQYF

cdr3_length: 17
v_call: TRBV6-1
cdr3_aa: CASSTFPKGANLYEQYF

cdr3_length: 16
v_call: TRBV10-3
cdr3_aa: CAISGGTRGNTGELFF

cdr3_length: 15
v_call: TRBV10-3
cdr3_aa: CAMRKQGKNTDTQYF

cdr3_length: 14
v_call: TRBV5-1
cdr3_aa: CASSPQETNEKLFF

cdr3_length: 15
v_call: TRBV6-1
cdr3_aa: CASSSPRDDLYGYTF

cdr3_length: 14
v_call: TRBV12-3/TRBV12-4
cdr3_aa: CASRTQGTNYGYTF

cdr3_length: 14
v_call: TRBV5-1
cdr3_aa: CASSWGTEVYGYTF

cdr3_length: 18
v_call: TRBV5-6
cdr3_aa: CASSLSRAAGGLRETQYF

cdr3_length: 14
v_call: TRBV3-1
cdr3_aa: CASSQGPVADTQYF

cdr3_length: 12
v_call: TRBV2
cdr3_aa: CASSSQGGELFF

cdr3_length: 17
v_call: TRBV4-1
cdr3_aa: CASGQRGSGGYQETQYF

cdr3_length: 17
v_call: TRBV6-5
cdr3_aa: CASSYVRGGSENSPLHF

cdr3_length: 15
v_call: TRBV6-1
cdr3_aa: CATLQGHLNTGELFF

cdr3_length: 14
v_call: TRBV12-3/TRBV12-4
cdr3_aa: CASSTSGFGGTQYF

cdr3_length: 14
v_call: TRBV18
cdr3_aa: CASTSNSIGTEAFF

cdr3_length: 14
v_call: TRBV5-1
cdr3_aa: CASSLGQGAREQFF

cdr3_length: 16
v_call: TRBV28
cdr3_aa: CASTPIRDIVSQPQHF

cdr3_length: 14
v_call: TRBV6-2/TRBV6-3
cdr3_aa: CASNPLFDNSPLHF

cdr3_length: 13
v_call: TRBV7-6
cdr3_aa: CASSRGPSYEQYF

cdr3_length: 12
v_call: TRBV6-1
cdr3_aa: CASSRQAEPQHF

cdr3_length: 16
v_call: TRBV4-1
cdr3_aa: CASSQAAGLRSYEQYF

cdr3_length: 18
v_call: TRBV24-1
cdr3_aa: CATSDRSSGGAMGDTQYF

cdr3_length: 13
v_call: TRBV9
cdr3_aa: CASSVADSREQYF

cdr3_length: 11
v_call: TRBV29-1
cdr3_aa: CSVPPCYEQYF